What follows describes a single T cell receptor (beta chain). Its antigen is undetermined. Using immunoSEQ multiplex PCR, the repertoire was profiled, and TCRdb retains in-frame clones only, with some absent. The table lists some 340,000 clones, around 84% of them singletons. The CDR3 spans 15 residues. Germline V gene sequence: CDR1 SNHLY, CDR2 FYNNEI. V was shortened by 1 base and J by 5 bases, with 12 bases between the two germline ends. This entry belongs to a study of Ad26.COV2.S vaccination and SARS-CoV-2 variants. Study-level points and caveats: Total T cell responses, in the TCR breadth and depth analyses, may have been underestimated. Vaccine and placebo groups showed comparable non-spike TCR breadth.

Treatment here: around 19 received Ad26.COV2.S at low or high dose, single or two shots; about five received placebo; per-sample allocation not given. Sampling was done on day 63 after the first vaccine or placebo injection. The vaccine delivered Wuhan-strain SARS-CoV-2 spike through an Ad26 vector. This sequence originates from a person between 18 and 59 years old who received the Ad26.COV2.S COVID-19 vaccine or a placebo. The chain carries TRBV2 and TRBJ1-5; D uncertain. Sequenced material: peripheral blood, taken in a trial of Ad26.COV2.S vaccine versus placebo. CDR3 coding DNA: TGTGCCAGCAGTGAAGGTCTCAGAGAAGATCAGCCCCAGCATTTT. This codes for CASSEGLREDQPQHF.